This T cell receptor (beta chain) is drawn from a study of blood T cell repertoires in COVID-19. Study information: Sites across the United States, Italy and Spain contributed samples from acute and convalescent COVID-19. The analysed material was cDNA or gDNA that came from T cells, B-cell-depleted T cells, or PBMCs.

How the authors handled the data: Scientists estimated how many nucleated cells there were by amplifying reference gene primers. TCRdb's copy holds only in-frame clones and misses some; the assay was immunoSEQ multiplex PCR. Clone size and the V and J calls come from that table; the DNA yielded D and trimming. The data contain some 200,000 clones, around three quarters of them singletons. This TCR came from a woman in her sixties or seventies with acute or convalescent COVID-19. Sequencing input: peripheral blood.

The CDR3 here is CASRGDRGYGYTF. The CDR3 region has the DNA TGTGCCAGCAGGGGGGACAGGGGCTATGGCTACACCTTC. The chain links TRBV2 to TRBJ1-2, with 10 bases lining up with TRBD1. With 6 bases clipped from V and 4 bases from J, the junction kept 2 bases outside the gene matches. There are 13 residues in the CDR3. Germline lookup yields CDR1 SNHLY and CDR2 FYNNEI.